This paragraph reports one T cell receptor (beta chain). What it recognizes is unknown. This entry is derived from a study of shared clonotypes between healthy human individuals. Study outcomes and limitations: Sampling included only blood; tissue repertoires likely differ. Generally, estimated richness proved larger in naive subsets than it did in memory subsets.

Germline V gene lookup returns CDR1 PRHDT and CDR2 FYEKMQ (reference sequence). The CDR3 has 17 amino acids. V lost 4 bases, J lost 2 bases, and 8 bases stayed unmatched. TCRdb's table, derived via immunoSEQ multiplex PCR, lists solely in-frame clones and lacks some. The table has roughly 700,000 clones, approximately 79% seen once. The V call is TRBV13, the J call TRBJ2-5, with 12 bases lining up with TRBD2. Sequenced input: memory CD4+ T cells sorted from blood. Subset noted: CD45RA-negative fraction. This receptor was obtained from a woman aged 25-40 years in good health. The CDR3 DNA follows: TGTGCCAGCAGCTCGCCCCCGGGACTAGCGGGTCAAGAGACCCAGTACTTC. Translation: CASSSPPGLAGQETQYF. The full variable domain, with the rest looked up from reference TRBV13 and TRBJ2-5, is AAGVIQSPRHLIKEKRETATLKCYPIPRHDTVYWYQQGPGQDPQFLISFYEKMQSDKGSIPDRFSAQQFSDYHSELNMSSLELGDSALYFCASSSPPGLAGQETQYFGPGTRLLVL.